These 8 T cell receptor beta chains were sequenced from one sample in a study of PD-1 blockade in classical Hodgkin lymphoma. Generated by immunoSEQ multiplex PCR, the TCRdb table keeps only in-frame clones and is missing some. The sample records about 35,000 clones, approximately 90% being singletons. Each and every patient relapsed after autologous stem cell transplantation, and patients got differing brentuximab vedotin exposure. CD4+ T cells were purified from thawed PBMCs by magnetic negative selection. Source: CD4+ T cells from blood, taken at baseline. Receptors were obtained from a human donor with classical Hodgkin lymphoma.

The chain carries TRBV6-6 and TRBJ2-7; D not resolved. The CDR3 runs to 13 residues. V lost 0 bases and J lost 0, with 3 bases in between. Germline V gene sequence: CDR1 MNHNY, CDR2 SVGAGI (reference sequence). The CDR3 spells CASSYSDSYEQYF. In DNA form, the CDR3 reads TGTGCCAGCAGTTACTCGGACTCCTACGAGCAGTACTTC.

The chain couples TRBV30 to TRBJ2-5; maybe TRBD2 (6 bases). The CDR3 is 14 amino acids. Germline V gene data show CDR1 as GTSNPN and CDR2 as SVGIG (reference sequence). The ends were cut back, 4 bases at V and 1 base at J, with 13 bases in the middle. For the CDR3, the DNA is TGTGCCTGGAAGGGGAGGCTCCTCCAAGAGACCCAGTACTTC. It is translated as CAWKGRLLQETQYF.

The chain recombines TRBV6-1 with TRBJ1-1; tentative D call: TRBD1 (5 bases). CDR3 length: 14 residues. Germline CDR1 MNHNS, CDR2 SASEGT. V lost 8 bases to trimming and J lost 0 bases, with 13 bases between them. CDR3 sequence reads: CASQERGMNTEAFF. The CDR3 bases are TGTGCCAGCCAAGAGAGGGGCATGAACACTGAAGCTTTCTTT.

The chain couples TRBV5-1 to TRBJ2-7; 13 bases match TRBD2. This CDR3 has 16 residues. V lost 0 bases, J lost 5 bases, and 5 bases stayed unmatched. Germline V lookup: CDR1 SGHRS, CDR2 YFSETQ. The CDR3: CASSLGLAGGINEQYF. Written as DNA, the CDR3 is TGCGCCAGCAGCTTGGGACTAGCGGGAGGAATCAACGAGCAGTACTTC.

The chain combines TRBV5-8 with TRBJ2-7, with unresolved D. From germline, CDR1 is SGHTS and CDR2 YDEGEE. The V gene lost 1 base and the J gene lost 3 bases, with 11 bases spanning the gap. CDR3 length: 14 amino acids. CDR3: CASSLKWSFYEQYF. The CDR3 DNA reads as TGTGCCAGCAGCTTGAAGTGGTCCTTCTACGAGCAGTACTTC.

The CDR3 DNA is TGTGCCAGCAGCTTGGACCTGGGGGTCTACGAGCAGTACTTC. It codes for CASSLDLGVYEQYF. The chain carries TRBV5-5 and TRBJ2-7, with D perhaps given as TRBD1 or TRBD2 (5 bases each). The CDR3 loop spans 14 amino acids. V lost 0 bases and J 3 bases, leaving 10 bases between the germline ends. Germline V CDR1 and CDR2: SGHKS, YYEKEE (reference sequence).

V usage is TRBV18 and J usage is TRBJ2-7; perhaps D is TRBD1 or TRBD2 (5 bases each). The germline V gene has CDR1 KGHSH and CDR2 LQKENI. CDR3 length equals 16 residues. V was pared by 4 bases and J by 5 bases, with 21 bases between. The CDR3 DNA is TGTGCCAGCTCACAACAGCTTACCAGGGACCCCAACGAGCAGTACTTC. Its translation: CASSQQLTRDPNEQYF.

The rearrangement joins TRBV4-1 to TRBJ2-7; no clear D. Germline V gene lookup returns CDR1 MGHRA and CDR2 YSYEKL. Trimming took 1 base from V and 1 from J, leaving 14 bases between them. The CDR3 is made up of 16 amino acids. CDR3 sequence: CASSQVKAYRSYEQYF. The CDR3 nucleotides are TGCGCCAGCAGCCAAGTGAAGGCGTATCGATCCTACGAGCAGTACTTC.